This T cell receptor beta chain was sequenced in a study of blood T cell repertoires in COVID-19. Sequencing was performed with immunoSEQ multiplex PCR; in TCRdb, only in-frame clones are kept and a portion is missing. The profile shows some 54,000 clones, approximately 91% of them singletons. The receptor was derived from a man aged 55 to 70 with acute or convalescent COVID-19. The sequencing sample was made of peripheral blood.

The CDR3, as DNA: TGTGCCAGCAGCGACAGGGGGCGATATCAGCCCCAGCATTTT. Its protein product is CASSDRGRYQPQHF. This sequence joins TRBV5-6 and TRBJ1-5; 10 nucleotides line up with TRBD1. The CDR3 covers 14 residues. Germline-derived CDR1 and CDR2 are SGHDT and YYEEEE. J gave up 5 bases and V 4 bases, and 3 bases lay outside the gene matches.